What follows is one T cell receptor beta chain and its context. V trimming: 6 bases; J trimming: 2 bases; junction bases outside the gene matches: 7. The CDR3 is made up of 14 amino acids. The germline CDR1 and CDR2 sequences are GTSNPN and SVGIG (reference sequence). These data belong to a study of T cells in Graves' hyperthyroidism and ophthalmopathy. Amplification of TCR beta CDR3 regions used RNA as the template. First-round RT-PCR of the TCR CDR3 relied on the HTBI primer set. TCRdb itself ran the multiplex PCR reads through MiXCR, one entry per CDR3 protein. Of over 500,000 distinct CDR3 sequences in the sample, roughly 15% were seen once.

This chain connects TRBV30 to TRBJ1-3; TRBD1 matches at 7 bases. The sequence derives from a woman aged 18 to 35 with Graves' ophthalmopathy. Sequenced sample: blood. CDR3 amino acids: CACRGKLTGNTIYF. As DNA, the CDR3 is TGTGCCTGCAGGGGGAAATTAACTGGAAACACCATATATTTT.